This entry lists 2 T cell receptor beta chains sequenced from one sample in a study of read filtering for tumor transcriptome and immune sequencing. Molecular barcoded adaptors covering alpha/delta and beta/gamma chains were used on roughly 400 ng RNA. TCRdb passed the reads through MiXCR, listing each CDR3 protein once. The data show approximately 57,000 distinct CDR3 sequences, 9% to 15% seen once. The sequenced material came from a population of CD138-negative cells sorted from bone marrow. These receptor sequences come from a donor at least 40 years old with multiple myeloma.

This clonotype was recorded at least ten times. V gene TRBV4-1 combines with J gene TRBJ2-2; a weak D match, TRBD1 (6 bases). Trimming left V 4 bases short and J 0 bases short, with 12 bases between. Germline V lookup: CDR1 MGHRA, CDR2 YSYEKL. The CDR3 has 16 residues. CDR3 sequence reads: CASSLRGSANTGELFF. CDR3 bases: TGCGCCAGCAGCCTCAGGGGTAGCGCGAACACCGGGGAGCTGTTTTTT.

There are many counts of this clonotype. This chain links TRBV19 with TRBJ2-5; D uncertain. Germline values: CDR1 LNHDA, CDR2 SQIVND (reference sequence). The V end lost 4 bases, the J end lost 4 bases, and 16 bases lay between the germline ends. The CDR3 has 15 amino acids. CDR3 loop: CASSTASGLGETQYF. The CDR3, as DNA: TGTGCCAGTAGTACGGCCTCGGGTTTGGGAGAGACCCAGTACTTC.